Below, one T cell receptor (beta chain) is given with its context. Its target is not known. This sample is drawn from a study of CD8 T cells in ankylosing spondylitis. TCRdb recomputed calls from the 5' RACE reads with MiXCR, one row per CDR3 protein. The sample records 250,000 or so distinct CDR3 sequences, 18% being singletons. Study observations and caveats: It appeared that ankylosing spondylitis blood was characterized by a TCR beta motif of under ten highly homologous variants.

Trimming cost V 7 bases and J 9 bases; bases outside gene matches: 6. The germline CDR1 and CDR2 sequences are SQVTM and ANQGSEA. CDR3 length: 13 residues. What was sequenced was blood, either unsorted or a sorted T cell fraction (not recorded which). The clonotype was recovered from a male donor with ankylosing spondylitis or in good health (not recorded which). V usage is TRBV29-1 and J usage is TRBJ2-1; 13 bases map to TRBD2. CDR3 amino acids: CSEGLAGVGEQFF. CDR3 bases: TGCAGCGAAGGACTAGCGGGAGTCGGTGAGCAGTTCTTC.